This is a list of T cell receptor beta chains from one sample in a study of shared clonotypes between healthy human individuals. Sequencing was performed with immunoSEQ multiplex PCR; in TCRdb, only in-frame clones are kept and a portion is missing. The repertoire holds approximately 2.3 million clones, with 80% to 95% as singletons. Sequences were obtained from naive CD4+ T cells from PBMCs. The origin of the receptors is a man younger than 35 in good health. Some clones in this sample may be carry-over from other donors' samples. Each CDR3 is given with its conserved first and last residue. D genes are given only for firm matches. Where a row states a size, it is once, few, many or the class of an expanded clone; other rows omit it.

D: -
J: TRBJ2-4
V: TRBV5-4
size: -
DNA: TGTGCCAGCAGCTTAGCTGGGGCCAAAAACATTCAGTACTTC
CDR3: CASSLAGAKNIQYF

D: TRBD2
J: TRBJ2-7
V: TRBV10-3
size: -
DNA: TGTGCCATTTCAGCGGGAGTATTCAACGAGCAGTACTTC
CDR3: CAISAGVFNEQYF

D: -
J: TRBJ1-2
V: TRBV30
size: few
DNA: TGTGCCTTGATAGACAATACATATGGCTACACCTTC
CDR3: CALIDNTYGYTF

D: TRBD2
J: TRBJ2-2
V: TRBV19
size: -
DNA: TGTGCCAGTAGTACGGGACTAGCGGGGGTAGGCGGGGAGCTGTTTTTT
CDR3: CASSTGLAGVGGELFF

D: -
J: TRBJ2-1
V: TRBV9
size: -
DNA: TGTGCCAGCAGCGTAGTAGGGCAGGTAAACAATGAGCAGTTCTTC
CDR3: CASSVVGQVNNEQFF

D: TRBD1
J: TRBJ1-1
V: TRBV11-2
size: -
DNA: TGTGCCAGCAGCTTAGGGGACAGATTCAACTTGAACACTGAAGCTTTCTTT
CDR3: CASSLGDRFNLNTEAFF

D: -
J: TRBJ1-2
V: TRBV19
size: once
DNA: TGTGCCAGCGGACCGACTAACTATGGCTACACCTTC
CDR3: CASGPTNYGYTF

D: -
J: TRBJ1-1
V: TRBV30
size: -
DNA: TGTGCCTGGAGTGGCGACCAAGAAGCTTTCTTT
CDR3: CAWSGDQEAFF

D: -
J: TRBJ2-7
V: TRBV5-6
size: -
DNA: TGTGCCAGCAGCTTGTATGTCTACGAGCAGTACTTC
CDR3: CASSLYVYEQYF

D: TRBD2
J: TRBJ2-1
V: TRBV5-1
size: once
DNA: TGCGCCAGCAGGCCCGGGACTAGCGAGAGCAATGAGCAGTTCTTC
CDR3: CASRPGTSESNEQFF

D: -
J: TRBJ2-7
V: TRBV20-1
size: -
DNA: TGCAGTGCTAGATGGGGTTACGAGCAGTACTTC
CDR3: CSARWGYEQYF

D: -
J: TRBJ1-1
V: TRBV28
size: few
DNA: TGTGCCAGCAGTCCCCCGGGGGTAAGGGCTTTCTTT
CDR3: CASSPPGVRAFF

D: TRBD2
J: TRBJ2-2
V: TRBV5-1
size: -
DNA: TGCGCCAGCAGCTTGGGAGCGGGATTCACCGGGGAGCTGTTTTTT
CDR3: CASSLGAGFTGELFF

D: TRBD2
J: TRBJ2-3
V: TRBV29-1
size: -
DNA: TGCAGCGTGGGCACACTAGCGAGATACACAGATACGCAGTATTTT
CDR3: CSVGTLARYTDTQYF

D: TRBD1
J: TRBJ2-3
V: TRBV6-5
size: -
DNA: TGTGCCAGCAGTTCGCGACAGGGGGACACAGATACGCAGTATTTT
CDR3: CASSSRQGDTDTQYF

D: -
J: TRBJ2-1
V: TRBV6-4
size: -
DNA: TGTGCCAGCAGTGACGGGCTAGCGTCCTACAATGAGCAGTTCTTC
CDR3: CASSDGLASYNEQFF

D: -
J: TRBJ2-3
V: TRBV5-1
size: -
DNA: TGCGCCAGCAGCCGTTTGGGTGATACGCAGTATTTT
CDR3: CASSRLGDTQYF

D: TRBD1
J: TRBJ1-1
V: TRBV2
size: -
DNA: TGTGCCAGCAGTTCGACAGGGGCGGACACTGAAGCTTTCTTT
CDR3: CASSSTGADTEAFF

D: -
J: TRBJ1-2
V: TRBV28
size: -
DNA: TGTGCCAGCAGTCGCCTCGGGACAATCCCCTATGGCTACACCTTC
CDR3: CASSRLGTIPYGYTF

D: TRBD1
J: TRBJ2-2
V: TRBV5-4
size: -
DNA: TGTGCCAGCAAACTGACAGGGGCGGTCGGGGAGCTGTTTTTT
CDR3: CASKLTGAVGELFF

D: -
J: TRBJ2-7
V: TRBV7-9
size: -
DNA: TGTGCCAGCAGCAGTGGCGAGGCGGCTAGCAAGTACGAGCAGTACTTC
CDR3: CASSSGEAASKYEQYF

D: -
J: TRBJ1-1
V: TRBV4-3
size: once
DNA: TGCGCCAGCAGCGCCCGGGTTCGCGGCACTGAAGCTTTCTTT
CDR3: CASSARVRGTEAFF

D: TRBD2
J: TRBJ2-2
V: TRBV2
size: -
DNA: TGTGCCAGCAGTGATGGTGGTCTAGCGGGCTTTGGAGGGACCGGGGAGCTGTTTTTT
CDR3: CASSDGGLAGFGGTGELFF

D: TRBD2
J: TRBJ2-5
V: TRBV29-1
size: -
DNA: TGCAGCGTTGATCTCGCTAGCGGAGAGACCCAGTACTTC
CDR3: CSVDLASGETQYF

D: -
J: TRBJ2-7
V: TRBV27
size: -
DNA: TGTGCCAGCAGTTTCACCCCCGACAGCCCCTCCTACGAGCAGTACTTC
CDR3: CASSFTPDSPSYEQYF

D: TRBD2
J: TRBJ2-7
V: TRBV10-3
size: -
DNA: TGTGCCATCAGTCCCACGGGGGGCGAGCAGTACTTC
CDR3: CAISPTGGEQYF

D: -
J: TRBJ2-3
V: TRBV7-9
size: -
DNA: TGTGCCAGCAGCTTAATCGCTTCCGGTACGCAGTATTTT
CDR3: CASSLIASGTQYF

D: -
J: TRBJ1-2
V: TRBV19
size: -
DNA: TGTGCCAGTAGTACGGGCGGGCACTATGGCTACACCTTC
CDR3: CASSTGGHYGYTF

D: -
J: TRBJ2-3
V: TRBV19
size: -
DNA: TGTGCCAGTACTTGGGGAACCGCCACAGATACGCAGTATTTT
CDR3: CASTWGTATDTQYF

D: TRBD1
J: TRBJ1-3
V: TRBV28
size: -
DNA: TGTGCCAGCAGGACAGGGGTTGACACCATATATTTT
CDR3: CASRTGVDTIYF

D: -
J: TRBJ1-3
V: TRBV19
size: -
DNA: TGTGCCAGCTCTGGGACGGACGACTTCTCTGGAAACACCATATATTTT
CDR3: CASSGTDDFSGNTIYF

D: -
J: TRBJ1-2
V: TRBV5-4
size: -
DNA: TGTGCCAGCCAGCCCGACAAGATGTGGGGCGGCTACACCTTC
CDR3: CASQPDKMWGGYTF

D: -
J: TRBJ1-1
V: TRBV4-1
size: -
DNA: TGCGCCAGCAGCCAAGAAGTCACAGGCAACACTGAAGCTTTCTTT
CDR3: CASSQEVTGNTEAFF

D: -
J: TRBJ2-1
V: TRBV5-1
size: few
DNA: TGCGCCAGCAGCTTGAACGCACAGGGAAGAGACAATGAGCAGTTCTTC
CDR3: CASSLNAQGRDNEQFF

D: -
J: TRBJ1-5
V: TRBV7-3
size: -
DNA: TGTGCCAGCAGCTTACGAGGAGGGCCCAATCAGCCCCAGCATTTT
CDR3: CASSLRGGPNQPQHF

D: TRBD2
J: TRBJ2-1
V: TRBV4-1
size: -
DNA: TGCGCCAGCAGCCAACTTGGACTAGCGGGAGCTCCGAGGGAGCAGTTCTTC
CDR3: CASSQLGLAGAPREQFF

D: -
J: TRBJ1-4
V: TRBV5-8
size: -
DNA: TGTGCCAGCAGCCCTCGTGGTGGGCTGGGTGAAAAACTGTTTTTT
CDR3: CASSPRGGLGEKLFF

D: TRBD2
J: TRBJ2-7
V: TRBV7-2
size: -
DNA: TGTGCCAGCAGCTTAGCACTAGCGGGAGGTCAGTACGAGCAGTACTTC
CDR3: CASSLALAGGQYEQYF

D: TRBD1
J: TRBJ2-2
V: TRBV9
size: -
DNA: TGTGCCACCCGAGGGGGCCTGGACACCGGGGAGCTGTTTTTT
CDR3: CATRGGLDTGELFF

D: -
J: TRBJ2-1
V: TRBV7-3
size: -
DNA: TGTGCCAGCAGCCCCGGGCAGGGATCCTACAATGAGCAGTTCTTC
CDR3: CASSPGQGSYNEQFF

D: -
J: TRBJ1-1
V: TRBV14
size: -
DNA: TGTGCCAGCAGCCAAGCTGTGCGGGGGGCCGGTGAAGCTTTCTTT
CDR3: CASSQAVRGAGEAFF

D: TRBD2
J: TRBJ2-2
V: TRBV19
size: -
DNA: TGTGCCAGTATGGGCGGGAGAGACACCGGGGAGCTGTTTTTT
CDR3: CASMGGRDTGELFF

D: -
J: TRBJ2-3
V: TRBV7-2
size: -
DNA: TGTGCCAGCAGCTTTGTTCGCACAGATACGCAGTATTTT
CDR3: CASSFVRTDTQYF

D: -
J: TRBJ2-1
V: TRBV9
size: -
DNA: TGTGCCAGCAGCGAGACCCTGCGCAGGGGGGATGAGCAGTTCTTC
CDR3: CASSETLRRGDEQFF